Included here is one TCR beta chain sequence, with context. V was clipped by 5 bases and J by 12 bases, with 16 bases between them. This CDR3 is built from 13 residues. Per germline, CDR1 KGHDR and CDR2 SFDVKD. TCRdb ran MiXCR on the 5' RACE reads and lists one entry per CDR3 protein. The sample lists roughly 480,000 distinct CDR3 sequences, roughly a quarter occurring once. This entry comes from a study of identical twins. The data were also submitted as part of a second study, on T cells expressing NK-cell markers.

The specimen was CD4+ T cells sorted from blood. This sequence joins TRBV24-1 and TRBJ2-1; a possible D gene is TRBD2 (6 bases). This TCR was sampled from a woman younger than 30 in good health. For the CDR3, the DNA is TGTGCCACCAGTGCTCAACCGGGGGTCAGGCAGTTCTTC. Translating gives CATSAQPGVRQFF.